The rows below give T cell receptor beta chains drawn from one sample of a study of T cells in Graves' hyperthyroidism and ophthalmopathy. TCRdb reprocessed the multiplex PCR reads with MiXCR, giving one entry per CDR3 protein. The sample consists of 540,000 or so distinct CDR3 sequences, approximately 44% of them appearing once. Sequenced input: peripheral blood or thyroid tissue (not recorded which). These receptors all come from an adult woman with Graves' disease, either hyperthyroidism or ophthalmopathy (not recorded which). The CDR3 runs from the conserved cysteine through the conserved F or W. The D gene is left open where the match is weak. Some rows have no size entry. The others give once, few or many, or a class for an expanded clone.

CDR3 protein: CASRGGGGPEAFF
CDR3 DNA: TGTGCCAGCCGGGGGGGGGGGGGACCTGAAGCTTTCTTT
J gene: TRBJ1-1
clone size: -
D gene: -
V gene: TRBV7-9
CDR3 length: 13

CDR3 protein: CASSRQGEIKYF
CDR3 DNA: TGTGCCAGCAGTCGCCAGGGTGAGATCAAGTACTTC
J gene: TRBJ2-7
clone size: -
D gene: -
V gene: TRBV6-5
CDR3 length: 12

CDR3 protein: CSVGRPTAQPYEQYF
CDR3 DNA: TGCAGCGTTGGCCGGCCGACAGCTCAGCCCTACGAGCAGTACTTC
J gene: TRBJ2-7
clone size: few
D gene: -
V gene: TRBV29-1
CDR3 length: 15

CDR3 protein: CSARDQGRGRETQYF
CDR3 DNA: TGCAGTGCTAGAGATCAAGGGAGGGGTAGGGAGACCCAGTACTTC
J gene: TRBJ2-5
clone size: -
D gene: TRBD2
V gene: TRBV20-1
CDR3 length: 15

CDR3 protein: CASSQGQGEYNQPQHF
CDR3 DNA: TGCGCCAGCAGCCAAGGGCAGGGAGAATACAATCAGCCCCAGCATTTT
J gene: TRBJ1-5
clone size: -
D gene: -
V gene: TRBV4-1
CDR3 length: 16

CDR3 protein: CASSQTPGTNYEQYF
CDR3 DNA: TGCGCCAGCAGCCAAACCCCGGGGACGAACTACGAGCAGTACTTC
J gene: TRBJ2-7
clone size: many
D gene: -
V gene: TRBV4-1
CDR3 length: 15

CDR3 protein: CATSSQDGNGYGYTF
CDR3 DNA: TGTGCCACCAGCAGCCAGGACGGAAATGGCTATGGCTACACCTTC
J gene: TRBJ1-2
clone size: -
D gene: -
V gene: TRBV24-1
CDR3 length: 15

CDR3 protein: CASNRQGSGELFF
CDR3 DNA: TGTGCCAGTAATCGACAGGGGTCCGGGGAGCTGTTTTTT
J gene: TRBJ2-2
clone size: -
D gene: TRBD1
V gene: TRBV19
CDR3 length: 13

CDR3 protein: CASRQLRGPQHF
CDR3 DNA: TGTGCCAGCCGCCAGCTGAGGGGACCCCAGCATTTT
J gene: TRBJ1-5
clone size: -
D gene: -
V gene: TRBV7-9
CDR3 length: 12

CDR3 protein: CASSLIRTQETQYF
CDR3 DNA: TGTGCCAGCAGTCTAATACGGACGCAAGAGACCCAGTACTTC
J gene: TRBJ2-5
clone size: -
D gene: -
V gene: TRBV12-3/TRBV12-4
CDR3 length: 14

CDR3 protein: CASSYRDTNNWANEQFF
CDR3 DNA: TGTGCCAGCAGCTACCGGGACACCAATAATTGGGCCAATGAGCAGTTCTTC
J gene: TRBJ2-1
clone size: -
D gene: -
V gene: TRBV7-2
CDR3 length: 17

CDR3 protein: CATSGGPDGANVLTF
CDR3 DNA: TGTGCCACCTCGGGAGGGCCGGATGGGGCCAACGTCCTGACTTTC
J gene: TRBJ2-6
clone size: -
D gene: TRBD2
V gene: TRBV10-3
CDR3 length: 15

CDR3 protein: CPICSAIGDSPLHF
CDR3 DNA: -
J gene: TRBJ1-6
clone size: -
D gene: -
V gene: TRBV20-1
CDR3 length: 14

CDR3 protein: CSTTRRVSGYTF
CDR3 DNA: TGCAGTACAACGCGCAGGGTTAGTGGCTACACCTTC
J gene: TRBJ1-2
clone size: -
D gene: -
V gene: TRBV20-1
CDR3 length: 12

CDR3 protein: CASSLVGQEETQYF
CDR3 DNA: TGTGCCAGCAGCTTAGTGGGCCAGGAGGAGACCCAGTACTTC
J gene: TRBJ2-5
clone size: -
D gene: -
V gene: TRBV7-9
CDR3 length: 14

CDR3 protein: CSASQPTGARYGYTF
CDR3 DNA: TGCAGTGCTTCGCAACCGACAGGGGCCCGTTATGGCTACACCTTC
J gene: TRBJ1-2
clone size: -
D gene: TRBD1
V gene: TRBV20-1
CDR3 length: 15

CDR3 protein: CSARGAGLRYEQYF
CDR3 DNA: TGCAGTGCCCGTGGGGCAGGGCTTAGGTACGAGCAGTACTTC
J gene: TRBJ2-7
clone size: -
D gene: -
V gene: TRBV20-1
CDR3 length: 14

CDR3 protein: CASSTPLAASGDILYEQYF
CDR3 DNA: TGTGCCAGCAGCACCCCCCTCGCGGCTAGCGGGGACATCCTCTACGAGCAGTACTTC
J gene: TRBJ2-7
clone size: -
D gene: TRBD2
V gene: TRBV11-1
CDR3 length: 19

CDR3 protein: CASSPRVRDSEQYF
CDR3 DNA: TGTGCCAGCAGCCCGAGGGTGCGGGATAGTGAGCAGTACTTC
J gene: TRBJ2-7
clone size: many
D gene: -
V gene: TRBV7-2
CDR3 length: 14

CDR3 protein: CSVVTLRANEQYF
CDR3 DNA: TGCAGCGTTGTGACCCTCCGTGCCAACGAGCAGTACTTC
J gene: TRBJ2-7
clone size: few
D gene: -
V gene: TRBV29-1
CDR3 length: 13

CDR3 protein: CASSLDSLEDNYGYTF
CDR3 DNA: TGTGCCAGCAGTCTTGACAGTCTGGAGGATAACTATGGCTACACCTTC
J gene: TRBJ1-2
clone size: few
D gene: -
V gene: TRBV28
CDR3 length: 16

CDR3 protein: CASSTPPGTPLGYEQYF
CDR3 DNA: TGTGCCAGTAGTACCCCGCCGGGGACCCCCCTGGGCTACGAGCAGTACTTC
J gene: TRBJ2-7
clone size: many
D gene: -
V gene: TRBV19
CDR3 length: 17

CDR3 protein: CASSAPGQGAHRAFF
CDR3 DNA: TGTGCCAGCAGCGCGCCGGGACAGGGGGCTCATAGAGCTTTCTTT
J gene: TRBJ1-1
clone size: many
D gene: TRBD1
V gene: TRBV9
CDR3 length: 15

CDR3 protein: CASSDTLQGRNTEAFF
CDR3 DNA: TGTGCCAGCAGTGATACACTACAGGGACGGAACACTGAAGCTTTCTTT
J gene: TRBJ1-1
clone size: few
D gene: -
V gene: TRBV25-1
CDR3 length: 16

CDR3 protein: CASGLVDTGGETQYF
CDR3 DNA: TGTGCCAGCGGCTTGGTGGACACCGGGGGCGAGACCCAGTACTTC
J gene: TRBJ2-5
clone size: -
D gene: -
V gene: TRBV7-9
CDR3 length: 15

CDR3 protein: CASSLNGGGTQETQHF
CDR3 DNA: TGTGCCAGCAGCTTAAATGGCGGGGGAACCCAAGAGACCCAGCATTTT
J gene: TRBJ1-5
clone size: once
D gene: -
V gene: TRBV7-9
CDR3 length: 16

CDR3 protein: CSARPQTPRSRRYTF
CDR3 DNA: TGCAGTGCTAGACCACAGACACCGAGATCGAGACGCTACACCTTC
J gene: TRBJ1-2
clone size: many
D gene: -
V gene: TRBV20-1
CDR3 length: 15

CDR3 protein: CGGRGFNQPQHF
CDR3 DNA: TGTGGCGGCAGGGGCTTCAATCAGCCCCAGCATTTT
J gene: TRBJ1-5
clone size: -
D gene: -
V gene: TRBV2
CDR3 length: 12

CDR3 protein: CASSEFGQPNTGELFF
CDR3 DNA: TGTGCCAGCAGTGAATTCGGCCAGCCTAACACCGGGGAGCTGTTTTTT
J gene: TRBJ2-2
clone size: -
D gene: -
V gene: TRBV6-5
CDR3 length: 16

CDR3 protein: CASTTGEGSPLHF
CDR3 DNA: TGTGCCAGTACGACAGGGGAAGGCTCACCCCTCCACTTT
J gene: TRBJ1-6
clone size: many
D gene: TRBD1
V gene: TRBV28
CDR3 length: 13

CDR3 protein: CASSLEEHNQPQHF
CDR3 DNA: TGTGCCAGCAGCTTAGAGGAGCACAATCAGCCCCAGCATTTT
J gene: TRBJ1-5
clone size: -
D gene: -
V gene: TRBV7-9
CDR3 length: 14

CDR3 protein: CSARETSYNEQFF
CDR3 DNA: TGCAGTGCCCGGGAGACGTCCTACAATGAGCAGTTCTTC
J gene: TRBJ2-1
clone size: -
D gene: -
V gene: TRBV20-1
CDR3 length: 13

CDR3 protein: CSATGGFDLNYGYTF
CDR3 DNA: TGCAGTGCTACGGGTGGTTTTGATCTTAACTATGGCTACACCTTC
J gene: TRBJ1-2
clone size: many
D gene: -
V gene: TRBV20-1
CDR3 length: 15

CDR3 protein: CASSWRTPNTEAFF
CDR3 DNA: TGTGCCAGCAGTTGGAGGACACCGAACACTGAAGCTTTCTTT
J gene: TRBJ1-1
clone size: many
D gene: -
V gene: TRBV12-3/TRBV12-4
CDR3 length: 14

CDR3 protein: CASSPSGQLGQPQHF
CDR3 DNA: TGTGCCAGCAGCCCTTCGGGACAGCTCGGTCAGCCCCAGCATTTT
J gene: TRBJ1-5
clone size: -
D gene: TRBD1
V gene: TRBV7-9
CDR3 length: 15

CDR3 protein: CASRSLNQPQHF
CDR3 DNA: TGTGCCAGCAGGTCTCTCAATCAGCCCCAGCATTTT
J gene: TRBJ1-5
clone size: -
D gene: -
V gene: TRBV5-8
CDR3 length: 12

CDR3 protein: CSARDLRLGLVTGELFF
CDR3 DNA: TGCAGTGCTAGAGATTTACGGCTTGGACTCGTCACCGGGGAGCTGTTTTTT
J gene: TRBJ2-2
clone size: few
D gene: -
V gene: TRBV20-1
CDR3 length: 17

CDR3 protein: CASSTEQGHEKLFF
CDR3 DNA: TGTGCCAGCAGCACCGAACAGGGTCATGAAAAACTGTTTTTT
J gene: TRBJ1-4
clone size: -
D gene: -
V gene: TRBV7-3
CDR3 length: 14

CDR3 protein: CASCKGREKETQYF
CDR3 DNA: TGTGCCAGCTGTAAGGGCAGAGAGAAAGAGACCCAGTACTTC
J gene: TRBJ2-5
clone size: few
D gene: -
V gene: TRBV6-1
CDR3 length: 14

CDR3 protein: CASSARGLYNSPLHF
CDR3 DNA: TGTGCCAGCAGTGCTAGGGGGCTGTATAATTCACCCCTCCACTTT
J gene: TRBJ1-6
clone size: many
D gene: TRBD1
V gene: TRBV2
CDR3 length: 15

CDR3 protein: CASSGGTDHGYTF
CDR3 DNA: TGTGCCAGCAGCGGCGGGACAGATCATGGCTACACCTTC
J gene: TRBJ1-2
clone size: -
D gene: TRBD1
V gene: TRBV9
CDR3 length: 13

CDR3 protein: CASSQTLQGIGSGNTIYF
CDR3 DNA: TGCGCCAGCAGCCAAACCCTACAGGGGATAGGTAGCGGAAACACCATATATTTT
J gene: TRBJ1-3
clone size: few
D gene: TRBD1
V gene: TRBV4-3
CDR3 length: 18

CDR3 protein: CSATGGGNQPQHF
CDR3 DNA: TGCAGTGCTACGGGGGGAGGCAATCAGCCCCAGCATTTT
J gene: TRBJ1-5
clone size: many
D gene: -
V gene: TRBV20-1
CDR3 length: 13

CDR3 protein: CATSGTTGASSPLHF
CDR3 DNA: TGTGCCACCAGCGGTACGACAGGGGCCAGTTCACCCCTCCACTTT
J gene: TRBJ1-6
clone size: -
D gene: TRBD1
V gene: TRBV15
CDR3 length: 15

CDR3 protein: CASSLETGRHGYTF
CDR3 DNA: TGTGCCAGCAGCTTAGAGACAGGCAGACATGGCTACACCTTC
J gene: TRBJ1-2
clone size: -
D gene: -
V gene: TRBV7-9
CDR3 length: 14

CDR3 protein: CASSLRDRGRTEAFF
CDR3 DNA: TGTGCCAGCAGCTTAAGGGACAGGGGGCGTACTGAAGCTTTCTTT
J gene: TRBJ1-1
clone size: many
D gene: TRBD1
V gene: TRBV7-9
CDR3 length: 15

CDR3 protein: CASSQTQTVNYGYTF
CDR3 DNA: TGTGCCAGCAGCCAAACTCAGACAGTGAACTATGGCTACACCTTC
J gene: TRBJ1-2
clone size: -
D gene: -
V gene: TRBV14
CDR3 length: 15

CDR3 protein: CAIDAGRSGANVLTF
CDR3 DNA: TGTGCCATTGACGCTGGACGCTCTGGGGCCAACGTCCTGACTTTC
J gene: TRBJ2-6
clone size: many
D gene: -
V gene: TRBV10-3
CDR3 length: 15

CDR3 protein: CASSPGGTGGGTEAFF
CDR3 DNA: TGCGCCAGCAGCCCAGGGGGGACAGGGGGCGGCACTGAAGCTTTCTTT
J gene: TRBJ1-1
clone size: -
D gene: TRBD1
V gene: TRBV5-1
CDR3 length: 16

CDR3 protein: CASSIRGGTEAFF
CDR3 DNA: TGTGCCAGCAGCATCAGGGGCGGCACTGAAGCTTTCTTT
J gene: TRBJ1-1
clone size: many
D gene: -
V gene: TRBV7-8
CDR3 length: 13

CDR3 protein: CAWSPPPTGLPLYGYTF
CDR3 DNA: TGTGCCTGGAGTCCCCCCCCGACAGGACTCCCACTCTATGGCTACACCTTC
J gene: TRBJ1-2
clone size: few
D gene: -
V gene: TRBV30
CDR3 length: 17

CDR3 protein: CASSPGLGETQYF
CDR3 DNA: TGTGCCAGCAGCCCCGGGCTTGGGGAGACCCAGTACTTC
J gene: TRBJ2-5
clone size: many
D gene: -
V gene: TRBV7-9
CDR3 length: 13

CDR3 protein: CATSRDRTGANVLTF
CDR3 DNA: TGTGCCACCAGCAGAGATCGTACTGGGGCCAACGTCCTGACTTTC
J gene: TRBJ2-6
clone size: few
D gene: -
V gene: TRBV15
CDR3 length: 15

CDR3 protein: CASSHPDRGGWTGELFF
CDR3 DNA: TGTGCCAGCAGCCACCCGGACAGGGGGGGTTGGACCGGGGAGCTGTTTTTT
J gene: TRBJ2-2
clone size: -
D gene: TRBD1
V gene: TRBV11-2
CDR3 length: 17

CDR3 protein: CSASRGQGTNYGYTF
CDR3 DNA: TGCAGTGCTAGTCGGGGGCAGGGCACTAACTATGGCTACACCTTC
J gene: TRBJ1-2
clone size: -
D gene: -
V gene: TRBV20-1
CDR3 length: 15

CDR3 protein: CASSSGGVVGTQYF
CDR3 DNA: TGTGCCAGCAGTTCCGGGGGTGTGGTCGGGACCCAGTACTTC
J gene: TRBJ2-5
clone size: many
D gene: -
V gene: TRBV27
CDR3 length: 14

CDR3 protein: CASGAAGNTEAFF
CDR3 DNA: TGTGCCAGCGGGGCAGCGGGGAACACTGAAGCTTTCTTT
J gene: TRBJ1-1
clone size: -
D gene: -
V gene: TRBV7-9
CDR3 length: 13

CDR3 protein: CASSFRQGRETQYF
CDR3 DNA: TGTGCCAGCAGTTTCCGACAGGGGAGAGAGACCCAGTACTTC
J gene: TRBJ2-5
clone size: many
D gene: TRBD1
V gene: TRBV12-3/TRBV12-4
CDR3 length: 14

CDR3 protein: CSASLTEAYEQYF
CDR3 DNA: TGCAGCGCATCCCTTACCGAGGCGTACGAGCAGTACTTC
J gene: TRBJ2-7
clone size: many
D gene: -
V gene: TRBV29-1
CDR3 length: 13